This T cell receptor (beta chain) is from a study of control samples from healthy donors and cancer patients. Looked up from germline, CDR1 is PRHDT and CDR2 is FYEKMQ (reference sequence). The CDR3 loop spans 13 amino acids. The trim removed 0 bases at V and 5 bases at J, leaving 0 bases unmatched. The protocol was immunoSEQ multiplex PCR, while the TCRdb copy is restricted to in-frame clones and leaves out a portion. The table shows 130,000 or so clones, with 85% to 95% occurring only once. The TCR originated in a man aged 40-50 years in good health. The J gene is TRBJ2-7, the V gene TRBV13; TRBD1 aligns across 8 bases. Sample: blood. In DNA, the CDR3 is TGTGCCAGCAGCTTAGGGACAGGGGACGAGCAGTACTTC. Residues: CASSLGTGDEQYF.